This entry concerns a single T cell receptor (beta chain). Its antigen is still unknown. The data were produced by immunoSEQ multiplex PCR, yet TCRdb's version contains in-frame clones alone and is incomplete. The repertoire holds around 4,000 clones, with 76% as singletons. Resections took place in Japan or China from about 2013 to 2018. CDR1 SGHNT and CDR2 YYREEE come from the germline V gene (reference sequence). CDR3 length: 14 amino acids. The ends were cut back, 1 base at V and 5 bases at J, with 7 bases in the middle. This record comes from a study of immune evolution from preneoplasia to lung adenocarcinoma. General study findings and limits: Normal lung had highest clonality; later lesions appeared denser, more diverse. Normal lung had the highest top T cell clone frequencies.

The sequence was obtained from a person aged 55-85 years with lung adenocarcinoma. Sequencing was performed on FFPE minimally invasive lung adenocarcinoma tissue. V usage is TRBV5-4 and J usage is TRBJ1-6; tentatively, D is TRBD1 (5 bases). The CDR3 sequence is CASSLRQNNSPLHF. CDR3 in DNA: TGTGCCAGCAGCTTGAGACAGAATAATTCACCCCTCCACTTT.